These T cell receptor beta chains were read from a single sample in a study of CD8+ T cells in alopecia areata. TCRdb's table, derived via immunoSEQ multiplex PCR, lists solely in-frame clones and lacks some. Found here are around 190,000 clones, about three fifths of them singletons; the top ten hold 0.65% to 0.7%. Source: CD4+ T cells sorted from blood, taken at week 4, from a patient treated with tofacitinib. These receptors were obtained from a human donor with alopecia areata. Each CDR3 is given with its conserved first and last residue. Each record gives: D gene, clone size, J gene, V gene, CDR3 protein, CDR3 DNA. The D gene is left open where the match is weak. Size is omitted from some rows. Given values are once, few, many or a class for expanded clones.

D: NA; size: NA; J: TRBJ1-2; V: TRBV30; CDR3: CAWSVEFYGYTF; DNA: TGTGCCTGGAGTGTGGAGTTCTATGGCTACACCTTC
D: NA; size: few; J: TRBJ1-1; V: TRBV4-1; CDR3: CASSTGQTTEAFF; DNA: TGCGCCAGCAGCACCGGACAGACAACTGAAGCTTTCTTT
D: TRBD1; size: NA; J: TRBJ1-5; V: TRBV6-1; CDR3: CASGQGGTQPQHF; DNA: TGTGCCAGCGGACAGGGGGGTACTCAGCCCCAGCATTTT
D: TRBD1; size: NA; J: TRBJ2-2; V: TRBV29-1; CDR3: CSVERQGKGELFF; DNA: TGCAGCGTTGAACGACAGGGGAAAGGGGAGCTGTTTTTT
D: NA; size: once; J: TRBJ1-2; V: TRBV27; CDR3: CASSSGPYYGYTF; DNA: TGTGCCAGCAGTTCTGGTCCATACTATGGCTACACCTTC
D: NA; size: NA; J: TRBJ2-7; V: TRBV20-1; CDR3: CSASGAEQYF; DNA: TGCAGTGCGTCGGGAGCCGAGCAGTACTTC
D: NA; size: NA; J: TRBJ2-4; V: TRBV4-3; CDR3: CASSQMMTSLIQYF; DNA: TGCGCCAGCAGCCAAATGATGACCTCCCTCATTCAGTACTTC
D: TRBD1; size: NA; J: TRBJ1-3; V: TRBV2; CDR3: CASVRDRGTTIYF; DNA: TGTGCCAGCGTTCGGGACAGGGGTACCACCATATATTTT
D: TRBD2; size: NA; J: TRBJ2-5; V: TRBV7-2; CDR3: CASRPVAGGWEETQYF; DNA: TGTGCCAGCCGTCCAGTAGCGGGAGGATGGGAAGAGACCCAGTACTTC
D: NA; size: NA; J: TRBJ2-5; V: TRBV7-2; CDR3: CASSLGSRPQETQYF; DNA: TGTGCCAGCAGCTTAGGGTCCCGTCCGCAGGAGACCCAGTACTTC
D: NA; size: NA; J: TRBJ2-5; V: TRBV20-1; CDR3: CSVNSGTQYF; DNA: TGCAGTGTTAACTCAGGGACCCAGTACTTC
D: TRBD2; size: NA; J: TRBJ2-7; V: TRBV25-1; CDR3: CASRGAGVREAAYEQYF; DNA: TGTGCCAGCAGGGGGGCGGGGGTGCGGGAGGCCGCCTACGAGCAGTACTTC
D: NA; size: NA; J: TRBJ1-2; V: TRBV30; CDR3: CASPRLGSVGGRGYTF; DNA: TGTGCCTCTCCCCGGCTGGGAAGCGTGGGAGGTCGTGGCTACACCTTC
D: NA; size: NA; J: TRBJ1-2; V: TRBV28; CDR3: CASSLEEGYTF; DNA: TGTGCCAGCAGTTTAGAGGAAGGCTACACCTTC
D: NA; size: NA; J: TRBJ2-3; V: TRBV27; CDR3: CASSSLQTRRVTDTQYF; DNA: TGTGCCAGCAGTTCGCTCCAGACTAGGCGGGTCACAGATACGCAGTATTTT
D: NA; size: NA; J: TRBJ1-5; V: TRBV29-1; CDR3: CSVRDSINQPQHF; DNA: TGCAGCGTTAGAGACAGCATCAATCAGCCCCAGCATTTT
D: TRBD1; size: NA; J: TRBJ1-3; V: TRBV9; CDR3: CASSVTGQSRSGNTIYF; DNA: TGTGCCAGCAGCGTAACGGGACAGTCTAGATCTGGAAACACCATATATTTT
D: NA; size: NA; J: TRBJ2-7; V: TRBV30; CDR3: CAWSARVRRGYEQYF; DNA: TGTGCCTGGAGTGCTAGGGTCCGTCGGGGCTACGAGCAGTACTTC
D: TRBD2; size: NA; J: TRBJ2-7; V: TRBV2; CDR3: CASMGLAGEQYF; DNA: TGTGCCAGCATGGGACTAGCGGGAGAGCAGTACTTC
D: NA; size: few; J: TRBJ1-2; V: TRBV29-1; CDR3: CSVIFSGSRGYGYTF; DNA: TGCAGCGTTATCTTCAGCGGCTCCAGGGGCTATGGCTACACCTTC
D: NA; size: few; J: TRBJ1-1; V: TRBV30; CDR3: CAWRMRRADTEAFF; DNA: TGTGCCTGGAGGATGCGACGCGCGGACACTGAAGCTTTCTTT
D: NA; size: NA; J: TRBJ2-7; V: TRBV30; CDR3: CAWRLTGSSSYEQYF; DNA: TGTGCCTGGAGGCTGACAGGATCCAGCTCCTACGAGCAGTACTTC
D: TRBD1; size: NA; J: TRBJ2-3; V: TRBV7-2; CDR3: CASSHQWTGSGDTQYF; DNA: TGTGCCAGCAGCCACCAATGGACAGGGTCAGGAGATACGCAGTATTTT
D: NA; size: NA; J: TRBJ1-2; V: TRBV20-1; CDR3: CSAPGAGGYTF; DNA: TGCAGTGCTCCAGGGGCCGGTGGCTACACCTTC
D: TRBD1; size: NA; J: TRBJ2-7; V: TRBV29-1; CDR3: CSVGQGVAYEQYF; DNA: TGCAGCGTCGGACAGGGTGTAGCCTACGAGCAGTACTTC
D: NA; size: NA; J: TRBJ2-5; V: TRBV29-1; CDR3: CSAVGDSRAQYF; DNA: TGCAGCGCCGTGGGAGATAGCAGGGCCCAGTACTTC
D: NA; size: NA; J: TRBJ1-1; V: TRBV29-1; CDR3: CSGELRVGKAEAFF; DNA: TGCAGCGGGGAGTTGAGGGTCGGAAAAGCTGAAGCTTTCTTT
D: NA; size: NA; J: TRBJ2-6; V: TRBV4-1; CDR3: CASTPAGRGTPGANVLTF; DNA: TGCGCCAGCACCCCCGCCGGACGAGGAACGCCCGGGGCCAACGTCCTGACTTTC
D: TRBD2; size: NA; J: TRBJ2-3; V: TRBV7-3; CDR3: CASSSKAGGADTQYF; DNA: TGTGCCAGCAGCTCAAAAGCGGGAGGGGCAGATACGCAGTATTTT
D: TRBD1; size: NA; J: TRBJ2-3; V: TRBV7-2; CDR3: CASSSLGGPTDTQYF; DNA: TGTGCCAGCAGCTCCTTAGGGGGCCCCACGGATACGCAGTATTTT
D: NA; size: once; J: TRBJ2-2; V: TRBV11-2; CDR3: CASSLGVSGELFF; DNA: TGTGCCAGCAGCTTAGGAGTATCCGGGGAGCTGTTTTTT
D: NA; size: NA; J: TRBJ2-6; V: TRBV28; CDR3: CASSQQRAGANVLTF; DNA: TGTGCCAGCAGTCAACAGCGAGCTGGGGCCAACGTCCTGACTTTC
D: NA; size: few; J: TRBJ2-7; V: TRBV30; CDR3: CAWSQGLGEQYF; DNA: TGTGCCTGGAGTCAGGGGCTGGGCGAGCAGTACTTC
D: NA; size: NA; J: TRBJ2-1; V: TRBV6-5; CDR3: CASSSPRLGGEQFF; DNA: TGTGCCAGCAGTTCCCCCAGGCTCGGCGGTGAGCAGTTCTTC
D: NA; size: NA; J: TRBJ1-3; V: TRBV7-9; CDR3: CASSLDGGSGNTIYF; DNA: TGTGCCAGCAGCTTAGATGGGGGTTCAGGAAACACCATATATTTT
D: NA; size: NA; J: TRBJ2-2; V: TRBV29-1; CDR3: CSVDRGAAGELFF; DNA: TGCAGCGTTGACCGGGGGGCTGCCGGGGAGCTGTTTTTT
D: TRBD1; size: few; J: TRBJ2-2; V: TRBV30; CDR3: CACQGVATNTGELFF; DNA: TGTGCCTGTCAGGGGGTGGCAACGAACACCGGGGAGCTGTTTTTT
D: NA; size: NA; J: TRBJ2-6; V: TRBV5-6; CDR3: CASSSLRNSGANVLTF; DNA: TGTGCCAGCAGCTCGCTCAGGAACTCTGGGGCCAACGTCCTGACTTTC
D: NA; size: NA; J: TRBJ2-5; V: TRBV7-2; CDR3: CASSLVGGVDRETQYF; DNA: TGTGCCAGCAGCTTAGTCGGAGGGGTCGATAGGGAGACCCAGTACTTC
D: TRBD2; size: few; J: TRBJ2-1; V: TRBV4-2; CDR3: CASSQDFGTSGYNEQFF; DNA: TGTGCCAGCAGCCAAGATTTCGGGACTAGCGGATACAATGAGCAGTTCTTC
D: NA; size: few; J: TRBJ2-7; V: TRBV30; CDR3: CAWSPRRYEQYF; DNA: TGTGCCTGGAGCCCCCGGAGGTACGAGCAGTACTTC
D: NA; size: NA; J: TRBJ2-6; V: TRBV9; CDR3: CASSVDVGSVLTF; DNA: TGTGCCAGCAGCGTAGATGTGGGGAGCGTCCTGACTTTC
D: NA; size: NA; J: TRBJ1-2; V: TRBV5-4; CDR3: CASSFPGPKGAYGYTF; DNA: TGTGCCAGCAGCTTCCCGGGACCTAAAGGGGCCTATGGCTACACCTTC
D: TRBD2; size: NA; J: TRBJ2-7; V: TRBV4-2; CDR3: CASSQTSDYEQYF; DNA: TGTGCCAGCAGCCAAACTAGCGACTACGAGCAGTACTTC